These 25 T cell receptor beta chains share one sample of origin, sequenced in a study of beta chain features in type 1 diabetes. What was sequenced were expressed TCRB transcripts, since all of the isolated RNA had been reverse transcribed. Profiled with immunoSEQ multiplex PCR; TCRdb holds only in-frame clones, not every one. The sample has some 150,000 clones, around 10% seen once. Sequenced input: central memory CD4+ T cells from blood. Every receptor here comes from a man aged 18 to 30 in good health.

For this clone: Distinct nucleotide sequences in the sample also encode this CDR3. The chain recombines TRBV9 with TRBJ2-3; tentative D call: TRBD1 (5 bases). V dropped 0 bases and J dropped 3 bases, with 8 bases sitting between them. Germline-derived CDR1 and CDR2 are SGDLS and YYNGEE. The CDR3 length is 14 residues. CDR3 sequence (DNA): TGTGCCAGCAGCGTAGCAAGGGGTACAGATACGCAGTATTTT. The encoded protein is CASSVARGTDTQYF.

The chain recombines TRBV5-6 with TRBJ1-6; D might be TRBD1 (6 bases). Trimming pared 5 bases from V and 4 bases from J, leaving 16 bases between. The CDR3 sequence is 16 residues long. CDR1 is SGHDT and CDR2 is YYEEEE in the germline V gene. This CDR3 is CASSYRVAVYNSPLHF. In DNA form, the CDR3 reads TGTGCCAGCAGTTACAGGGTTGCCGTTTATAATTCACCCCTCCACTTT.

The CDR3 loop reads CASSYRTSGSYEQYF. Here the CDR3 DNA reads TGTGCCAGCAGCTACCGGACTAGCGGCTCCTACGAGCAGTACTTC. V gene TRBV7-2 combines with J gene TRBJ2-7, with 10 bases that match TRBD2. CDR1 and CDR2 (germline): SGHTA, FQGNSA. Trimming at V came to 4 bases and at J to 0 bases, leaving 3 bases not matched to a gene. This CDR3 spans 15 amino acids.

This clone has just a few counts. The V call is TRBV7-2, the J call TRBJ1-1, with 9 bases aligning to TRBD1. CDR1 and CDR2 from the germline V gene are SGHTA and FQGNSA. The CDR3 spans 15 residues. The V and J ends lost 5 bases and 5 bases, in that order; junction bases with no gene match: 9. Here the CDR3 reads CASSPRGQGRTEAFF. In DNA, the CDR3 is TGTGCCAGCAGCCCCCGCGGACAGGGGAGGACTGAAGCTTTCTTT.

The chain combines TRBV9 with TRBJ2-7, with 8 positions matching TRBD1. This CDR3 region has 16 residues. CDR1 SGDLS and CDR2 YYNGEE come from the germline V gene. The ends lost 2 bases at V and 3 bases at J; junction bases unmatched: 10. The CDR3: CASSVAVGDRNYEQYF. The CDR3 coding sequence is TGTGCCAGCAGCGTCGCCGTAGGGGACAGGAACTACGAGCAGTACTTC.

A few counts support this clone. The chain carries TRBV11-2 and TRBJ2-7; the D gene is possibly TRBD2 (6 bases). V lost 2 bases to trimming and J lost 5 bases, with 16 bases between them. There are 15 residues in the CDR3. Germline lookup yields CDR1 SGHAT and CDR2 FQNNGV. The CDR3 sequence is CASSLSAGSRDEQYF. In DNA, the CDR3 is TGTGCCAGCAGCTTAAGCGCCGGGAGCAGGGACGAGCAGTACTTC.

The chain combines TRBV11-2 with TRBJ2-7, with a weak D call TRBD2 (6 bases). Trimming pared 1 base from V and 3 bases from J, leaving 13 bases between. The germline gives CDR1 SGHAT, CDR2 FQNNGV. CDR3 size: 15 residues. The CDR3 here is CASSLGPDYYYEQYF. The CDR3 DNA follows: TGTGCCAGCAGCTTAGGCCCGGACTATTACTACGAGCAGTACTTC.

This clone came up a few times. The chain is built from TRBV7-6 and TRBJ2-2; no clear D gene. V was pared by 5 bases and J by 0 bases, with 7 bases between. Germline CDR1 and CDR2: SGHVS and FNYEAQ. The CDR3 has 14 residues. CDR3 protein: CASSPGPNTGELFF. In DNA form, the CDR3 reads TGTGCCAGCAGCCCCGGCCCGAACACCGGGGAGCTGTTTTTT. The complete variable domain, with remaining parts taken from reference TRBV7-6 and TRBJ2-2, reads GAGVSQSPRYKVTKRGQDVALRCDPISGHVSLYWYRQALGQGPEFLTYFNYEAQQDKSGLPNDRFSAERPEGSISTLTIQRTEQRDSAMYRCASSPGPNTGELFFGEGSRLTVL.

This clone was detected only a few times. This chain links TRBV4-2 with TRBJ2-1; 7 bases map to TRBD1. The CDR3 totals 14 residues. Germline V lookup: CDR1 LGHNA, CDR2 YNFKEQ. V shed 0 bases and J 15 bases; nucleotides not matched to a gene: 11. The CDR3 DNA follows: TGTGCCAGCAGCCAAGATTACACAGGGGCAGCGTGGTTCTTC. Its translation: CASSQDYTGAAWFF.

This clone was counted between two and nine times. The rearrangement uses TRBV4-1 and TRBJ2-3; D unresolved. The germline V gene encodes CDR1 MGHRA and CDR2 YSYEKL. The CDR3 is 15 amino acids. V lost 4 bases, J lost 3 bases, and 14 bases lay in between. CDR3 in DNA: TGCGCCAGCAGCCCGTGCGGTGGACGGACAGATACGCAGTATTTT. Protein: CASSPCGGRTDTQYF.

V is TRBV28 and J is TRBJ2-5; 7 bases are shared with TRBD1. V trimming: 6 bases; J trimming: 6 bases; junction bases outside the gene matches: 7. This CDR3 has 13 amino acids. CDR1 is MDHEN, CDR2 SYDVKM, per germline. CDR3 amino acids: CASSQGQPQTQYF. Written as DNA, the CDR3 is TGTGCCAGCAGCCAGGGACAGCCTCAGACCCAGTACTTC.

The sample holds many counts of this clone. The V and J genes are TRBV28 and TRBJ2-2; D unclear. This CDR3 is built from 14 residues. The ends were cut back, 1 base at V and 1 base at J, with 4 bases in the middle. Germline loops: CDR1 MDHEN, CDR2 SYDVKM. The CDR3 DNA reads TGTGCCAGCAGTTTATCCCAGAACACCGGGGAGCTGTTTTTT. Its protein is CASSLSQNTGELFF.

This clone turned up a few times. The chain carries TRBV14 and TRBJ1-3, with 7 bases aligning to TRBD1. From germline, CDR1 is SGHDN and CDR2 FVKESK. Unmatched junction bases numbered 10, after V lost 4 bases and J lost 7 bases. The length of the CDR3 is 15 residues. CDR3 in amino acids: CASSLGQAMGNTIYF. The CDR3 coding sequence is TGTGCCAGCAGCCTTGGACAGGCAATGGGGAACACCATATATTTT.

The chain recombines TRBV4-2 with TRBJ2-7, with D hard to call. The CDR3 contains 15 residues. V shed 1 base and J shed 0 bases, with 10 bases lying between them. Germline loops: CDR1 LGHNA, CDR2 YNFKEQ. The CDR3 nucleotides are TGTGCCAGCAGCCAAGTATACGACGGCTCCTACGAGCAGTACTTC. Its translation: CASSQVYDGSYEQYF.

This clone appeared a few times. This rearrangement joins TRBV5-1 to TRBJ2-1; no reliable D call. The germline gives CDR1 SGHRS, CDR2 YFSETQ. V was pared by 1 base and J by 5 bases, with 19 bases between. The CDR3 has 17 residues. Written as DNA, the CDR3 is TGCGCCAGCAGCTTGTACGGGCTTGCGCGGACCGACAATGAGCAGTTCTTC. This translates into CASSLYGLARTDNEQFF.

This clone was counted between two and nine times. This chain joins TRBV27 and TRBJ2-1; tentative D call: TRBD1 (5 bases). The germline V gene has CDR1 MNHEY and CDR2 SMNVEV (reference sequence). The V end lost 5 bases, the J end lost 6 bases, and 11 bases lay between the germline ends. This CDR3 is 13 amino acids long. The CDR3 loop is CASSGQGSNEQFF. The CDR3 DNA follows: TGTGCCAGCAGTGGTCAGGGTAGCAATGAGCAGTTCTTC.

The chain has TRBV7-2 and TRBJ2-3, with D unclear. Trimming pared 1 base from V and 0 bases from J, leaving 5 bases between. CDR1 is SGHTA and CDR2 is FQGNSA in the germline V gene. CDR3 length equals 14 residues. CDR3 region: CASSLGPSTDTQYF. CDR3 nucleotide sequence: TGTGCCAGCAGCTTAGGGCCTAGCACAGATACGCAGTATTTT. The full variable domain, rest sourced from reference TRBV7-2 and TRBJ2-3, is GAGVSQSPSNKVTEKGKDVELRCDPISGHTALYWYRQSLGQGLEFLIYFQGNSAPDKSGLPSDRFSAERTGGSVSTLTIQRTQQEDSAVYLCASSLGPSTDTQYFGPGTRLTVL.

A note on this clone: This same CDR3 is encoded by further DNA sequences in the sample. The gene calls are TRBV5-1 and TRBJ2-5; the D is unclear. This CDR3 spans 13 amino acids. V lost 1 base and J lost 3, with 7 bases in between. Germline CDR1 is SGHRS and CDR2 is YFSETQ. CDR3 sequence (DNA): TGCGCCAGCAGCTTGTTGTCAGAAGAGACCCAGTACTTC. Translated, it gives CASSLLSEETQYF. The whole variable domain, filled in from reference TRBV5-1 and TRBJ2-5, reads KAGVTQTPRYLIKTRGQQVTLSCSPISGHRSVSWYQQTPGQGLQFLFEYFSETQRNKGNFPGRFSGRQFSNSRSEMNVSTLELGDSALYLCASSLLSEETQYFGPGTRLLVL.

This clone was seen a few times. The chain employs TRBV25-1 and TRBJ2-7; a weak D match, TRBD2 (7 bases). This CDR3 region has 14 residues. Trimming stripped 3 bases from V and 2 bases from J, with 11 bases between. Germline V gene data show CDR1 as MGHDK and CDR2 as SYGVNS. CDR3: CASSDVGGAYEQYF. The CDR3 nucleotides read TGTGCCAGCAGTGATGTAGGGGGGGCCTACGAGCAGTACTTC.

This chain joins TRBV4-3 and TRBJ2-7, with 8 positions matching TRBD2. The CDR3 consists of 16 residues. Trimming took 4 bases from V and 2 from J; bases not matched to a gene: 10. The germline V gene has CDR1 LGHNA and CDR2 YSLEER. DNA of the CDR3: TGCGCCAGCAGCCCCTCCCGGGGGGGCTGGACCTACGAGCAGTACTTC. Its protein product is CASSPSRGGWTYEQYF.

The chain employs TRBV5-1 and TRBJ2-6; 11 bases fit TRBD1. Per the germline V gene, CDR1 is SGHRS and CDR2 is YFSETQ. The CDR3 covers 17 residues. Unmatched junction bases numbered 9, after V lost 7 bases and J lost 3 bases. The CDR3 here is CASRPGTGGSGANVLTF. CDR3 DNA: TGCGCCAGCCGACCCGGGACAGGGGGGAGTGGGGCCAACGTCCTGACTTTC.

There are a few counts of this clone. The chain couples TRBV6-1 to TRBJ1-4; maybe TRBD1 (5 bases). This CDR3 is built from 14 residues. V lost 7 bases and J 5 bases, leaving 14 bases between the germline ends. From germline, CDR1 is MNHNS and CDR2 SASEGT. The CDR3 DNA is TGTGCCAGCATCGAGGGAGGACACAATGAAAAACTGTTTTTT. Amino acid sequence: CASIEGGHNEKLFF.

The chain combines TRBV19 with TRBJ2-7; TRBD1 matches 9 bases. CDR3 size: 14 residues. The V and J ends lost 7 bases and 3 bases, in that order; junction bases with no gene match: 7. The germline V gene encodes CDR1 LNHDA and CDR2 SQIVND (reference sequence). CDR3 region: CASNPGTGRYEQYF. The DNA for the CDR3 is TGTGCCAGTAATCCCGGGACAGGGCGCTACGAGCAGTACTTC.

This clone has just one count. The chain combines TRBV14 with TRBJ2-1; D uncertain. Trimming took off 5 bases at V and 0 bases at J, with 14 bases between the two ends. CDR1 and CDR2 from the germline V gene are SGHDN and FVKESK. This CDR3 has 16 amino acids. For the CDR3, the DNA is TGTGCCAGCAGCGCAACTCGGAAGAGCTCCTACAATGAGCAGTTCTTC. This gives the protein CASSATRKSSYNEQFF. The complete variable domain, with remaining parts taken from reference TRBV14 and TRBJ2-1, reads EAGVTQFPSHSVIEKGQTVTLRCDPISGHDNLYWYRRVMGKEIKFLLHFVKESKQDESGMPNNRFLAERTGGTYSTLKVQPAELEDSGVYFCASSATRKSSYNEQFFGPGTRLTVL.

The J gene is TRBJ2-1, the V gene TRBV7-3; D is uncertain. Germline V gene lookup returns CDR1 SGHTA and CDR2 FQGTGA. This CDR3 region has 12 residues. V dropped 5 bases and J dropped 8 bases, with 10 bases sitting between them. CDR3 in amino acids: CASSPEVYEQFF. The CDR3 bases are TGTGCCAGCAGCCCCGAGGTCTATGAGCAGTTCTTC. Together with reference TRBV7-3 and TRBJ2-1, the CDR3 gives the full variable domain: GAGVSQTPSNKVTEKGKYVELRCDPISGHTALYWYRQSLGQGPEFLIYFQGTGAADDSGLPNDRFFAVRPEGSVSTLKIQRTERGDSAVYLCASSPEVYEQFFGPGTRLTVL.